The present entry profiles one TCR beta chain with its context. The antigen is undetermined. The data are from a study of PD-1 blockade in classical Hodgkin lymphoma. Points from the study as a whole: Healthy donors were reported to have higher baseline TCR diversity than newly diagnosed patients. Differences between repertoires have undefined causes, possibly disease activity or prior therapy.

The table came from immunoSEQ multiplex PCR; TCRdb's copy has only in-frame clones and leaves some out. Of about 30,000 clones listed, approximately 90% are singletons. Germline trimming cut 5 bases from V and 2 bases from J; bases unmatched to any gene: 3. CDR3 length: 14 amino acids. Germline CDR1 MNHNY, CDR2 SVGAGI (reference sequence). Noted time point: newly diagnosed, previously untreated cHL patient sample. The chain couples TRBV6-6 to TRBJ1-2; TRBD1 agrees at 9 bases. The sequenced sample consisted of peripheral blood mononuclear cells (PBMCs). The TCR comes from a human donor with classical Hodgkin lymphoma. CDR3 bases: TGTGCCAGCAGTGTGGACAGGGGAAACTATGGCTACACCTTC. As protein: CASSVDRGNYGYTF.